What follows is one TCR beta chain and its context. This sample was included in a study of blood T cell repertoires in COVID-19. For the study at large: Whether acute or convalescent, the COVID-19 samples came from the United States, Italy and Spain. From T cells, B-cell-depleted T cells, or PBMCs came the material, which was cDNA or gDNA.

Germline CDR1 is SGHRS and CDR2 is YFSETQ. V lost 7 bases and J 3 bases, leaving 17 bases between the germline ends. CDR3 size: 15 residues. Repertoires were generated with immunoSEQ multiplex PCR, while TCRdb's copy carries only in-frame clones and drops some. The sample shows 200,000 to 250,000 clones, roughly 85% of them seen only once. The sample taken for sequencing was PBMCs or T cells enriched from blood (not recorded which). This TCR was sampled from a woman aged 50 to 65 with acute COVID-19. The rearrangement joins TRBV5-1 to TRBJ1-5; D might be TRBD1 (5 bases). The CDR3 loop is CASSTGGAPNQPQHF. In DNA, the CDR3 is TGCGCCAGCTCTACTGGAGGGGCTCCCAATCAGCCCCAGCATTTT.